Below are 4 T cell receptor beta chains sequenced from a single sample in a study of technical replicates of blood from a few donors. Measured with immunoSEQ multiplex PCR; TCRdb has only the in-frame clones, and not every one. The top ten clones hold roughly 0.33% of a sample with over 85,000 clones, around 96% of them seen once. Sequenced: T cells isolated from PBMCs. The receptors shown here come from a human donor in good health.

The chain has TRBV6-5 and TRBJ2-7, with TRBD1 matching 9 bases. V shed 2 bases and J 1 base; nucleotides not matched to a gene: 6. The germline V gene encodes CDR1 MNHEY and CDR2 SVGAGI. CDR3 length: 16 amino acids. The chain's CDR3 is CASSYDGQGPSYEQYF. Written as DNA, the CDR3 is TGTGCCAGCAGTTACGACGGACAGGGGCCTTCCTACGAGCAGTACTTC.

The chain has TRBV7-9 and TRBJ2-5; possible D gene TRBD1, 6 bases. Germline assignment: CDR1 SEHNR and CDR2 FQNEAQ (reference sequence). The CDR3 runs 13 residues. V was shortened by 4 bases and J by 5 bases, with 11 bases between the two germline ends. In nucleotides, the CDR3 is TGTGCCAGCAGCTCGGACAGACGGGAGACCCAGTACTTC. This sequence encodes CASSSDRRETQYF. The full variable domain, its missing parts supplied by reference TRBV7-9 and TRBJ2-5, is DTGVSQNPRHKITKRGQNVTFRCDPISEHNRLYWYRQTLGQGPEFLTYFQNEAQLEKSRLLSDRFSAERPKGSFSTLEIQRTEQGDSAMYLCASSSDRRETQYFGPGTRLLVL.

The rearrangement links TRBV19 to TRBJ2-3; 8 positions match TRBD1. The CDR3 runs to 13 residues. The germline CDR1 and CDR2 sequences are LNHDA and SQIVND (reference sequence). V shed 8 bases and J 4 bases; nucleotides not matched to a gene: 5. The DNA of the CDR3 is TGTGCCAGTCTCACACAGGGGGCAGATACGCAGTATTTT. The encoded protein is CASLTQGADTQYF.

The rearrangement links TRBV6-6 to TRBJ2-3, with a possible D match to TRBD1 (5 bases). V gave up 2 bases and J gave up 4 bases, with 16 bases separating them. CDR1 is MNHNY, CDR2 SVGAGI, per germline (reference sequence). The CDR3 runs to 16 residues. CDR3 residues: CASSYLPGRRADTQYF. The CDR3, as DNA: TGTGCCAGCAGTTACCTTCCGGGTCGCAGGGCAGATACGCAGTATTTT.